This passage covers 21 T cell receptor beta chains from one sample sequenced in a study of T cells in Graves' hyperthyroidism and ophthalmopathy. It was RNA transcripts that yielded the amplified TCR beta CDR3 regions. HTBI primers were employed in a first-round RT-PCR of the TCR CDR3. Using its own MiXCR run on the multiplex PCR reads, TCRdb lists one record per CDR3 protein. Among hundreds of thousands of distinct CDR3 sequences listed, about 15% were seen once. Material for sequencing was blood. The receptors come from a woman aged 40 to 55 with Graves' ophthalmopathy.

This clonotype has at least ten counts. The chain employs TRBV7-2 and TRBJ2-5; the D gene is possibly TRBD1 (6 bases). Trimming stripped 0 bases from V and 5 bases from J, with 10 bases between. This CDR3 is 14 amino acids long. Germline-derived CDR1 and CDR2 are SGHTA and FQGNSA. For the CDR3, the DNA is TGTGCCAGCAGCTTAGCGTGGGGGCGGGAGACCCAGTACTTC. The encoded protein is CASSLAWGRETQYF.

This clonotype came up many times. The rearrangement uses TRBV6-2 or TRBV6-3 and TRBJ2-7; a weak D match, TRBD2 (6 bases). Deletions cut 7 bases from V and 6 bases from J, with 13 bases between. The CDR3 covers 12 residues. Per the germline V gene, CDR1 is MNHEY and CDR2 is SVGEGT. CDR3 amino acids: CASTEGPREQYF. As DNA, the CDR3 is TGTGCCAGCACGGAGGGGCCTCGCGAGCAGTACTTC.

This clonotype was found a few times. The V and J genes are TRBV6-2 or TRBV6-3 and TRBJ1-2, with a possible D match to TRBD1 (5 bases). The CDR3 runs 15 residues. The ends were cut back, 5 bases at V and 2 bases at J, with 15 bases in the middle. The germline V gene has CDR1 MNHEY and CDR2 SVGEGT. The CDR3 loop reads CASSNRGDRNYGYTF. The CDR3 coding sequence is TGTGCCAGCAGTAACCGAGGGGATCGGAACTATGGCTACACCTTC.

This clonotype was picked up many times. The chain links TRBV20-1 to TRBJ2-7; 7 bases line up with TRBD2. Germline CDR1 DFQATT, CDR2 SNEGSKA (reference sequence). The CDR3 has 12 amino acids. J was trimmed by 6 bases and V by 3 bases; bases with no gene match: 5. The CDR3 loop is CSARGGKREQYF. DNA for the CDR3: TGCAGTGCTAGGGGGGGGAAGCGCGAGCAGTACTTC.

This clonotype was counted ten times or more. The chain employs TRBV5-1 and TRBJ1-2, with 9 bases aligning to TRBD1. The V and J ends lost 3 bases and 6 bases, in that order; junction bases with no gene match: 3. The V gene's germline CDR1 is SGHRS and CDR2 YFSETQ. The length of the CDR3 is 13 residues. CDR3 amino acids: CASSSGTGNGYTF. In DNA form, the CDR3 reads TGCGCCAGCAGCTCCGGGACAGGGAATGGCTACACCTTC. Supplemented by reference TRBV5-1 and TRBJ1-2, the full variable domain reads KAGVTQTPRYLIKTRGQQVTLSCSPISGHRSVSWYQQTPGQGLQFLFEYFSETQRNKGNFPGRFSGRQFSNSRSEMNVSTLELGDSALYLCASSSGTGNGYTFGSGTRLTVV.

The table lists this clonotype with many counts. The gene calls are TRBV6-1 and TRBJ1-3, with unresolved D. Trimming stripped 6 bases from V and 2 bases from J, with 8 bases between. There are 13 residues in the CDR3. CDR1 is MNHNS and CDR2 is SASEGT in the germline V gene. Here the CDR3 DNA reads TGTGCCAGCAGGTCTCAAACTGGAAACACCATATATTTT. Residues: CASRSQTGNTIYF.

This clonotype has ten or more counts. The rearrangement joins TRBV6-5 to TRBJ2-7, with D possibly matching TRBD2 (6 bases). There are 14 residues in the CDR3. Germline V gene sequence: CDR1 MNHEY, CDR2 SVGAGI. V shed 4 bases and J shed 4 bases, with 14 bases lying between them. The CDR3 loop reads CASSSTVGGYEQYF. CDR3 DNA: TGTGCCAGCAGTTCGACGGTTGGAGGGTACGAGCAGTACTTC.

This clonotype was counted at least ten times. CDR3: CASSLDGSGSSYEQYF. In DNA form, the CDR3 reads TGTGCCAGCAGCTTAGATGGTAGCGGGAGCTCCTACGAGCAGTACTTC. The chain joins TRBV11-2 to TRBJ2-7; TRBD2 matches 9 bases. Per germline, CDR1 SGHAT and CDR2 FQNNGV. V shed 0 bases, J shed 0 bases, and the junction held 3 bases outside the gene matches. The length of the CDR3 is 16 residues.

The table lists this clonotype with many counts. The chain has TRBV28 and TRBJ1-1; maybe TRBD1 (6 bases). The CDR3 has 14 residues. V was trimmed by 6 bases and J by 4 bases, leaving 15 bases between them. The V gene's germline CDR1 is MDHEN and CDR2 SYDVKM. The chain's CDR3 is CASRRGGLGTEAFF. CDR3 DNA sequence: TGTGCCAGCAGGCGAGGGGGATTGGGCACTGAAGCTTTCTTT.

This clonotype was found many times. The V and J genes are TRBV6-2 or TRBV6-3 and TRBJ2-7; D gene unclear. This CDR3 is built from 13 residues. The V end was cut by 2 bases, the J end by 3 bases, with 8 bases between. CDR1 and CDR2 from the germline V gene are MNHEY and SVGEGT. The CDR3, as DNA: TGTGCCAGCAGTTACAACTTAGACTACGAGCAGTACTTC. Translating it yields CASSYNLDYEQYF.

The J gene is TRBJ1-3, the V gene TRBV7-3, with D possibly being TRBD1 (5 bases). The germline gives CDR1 SGHTA, CDR2 FQGTGA. The CDR3 has 13 residues. The V and J ends lost 8 bases and 4 bases respectively, with 12 bases between them. The CDR3 is CASAAGPGNTIYF. The CDR3 DNA is TGTGCCAGCGCCGCAGGGCCCGGAAACACCATATATTTT.

This clonotype showed up many times. The J gene is TRBJ1-5, the V gene TRBV10-2, with D perhaps matching TRBD1 (6 bases). CDR1 WSHSY and CDR2 SAAADI come from the germline V gene. Trimming took 4 bases from V and 0 from J, leaving 16 bases between them. The CDR3 totals 17 residues. CDR3 in amino acids: CASSAAWTVNSNQPQHF. In DNA form, the CDR3 reads TGCGCCAGCAGTGCCGCCTGGACAGTTAATAGCAATCAGCCCCAGCATTTT.

This clonotype was observed a few times. This chain links TRBV7-9 with TRBJ2-7; 9 bases agree with TRBD2. This CDR3 has 15 residues. CDR1 is SEHNR, CDR2 FQNEAQ, per germline (reference sequence). The V and J ends lost 2 bases and 6 bases, in that order; junction bases with no gene match: 8. Here the CDR3 DNA reads TGTGCCAGCAGCTTAATTAGCGGGAGCCCATCCGAGCAGTACTTC. Residues: CASSLISGSPSEQYF.

This clonotype occurred many times. The chain couples TRBV5-4 to TRBJ1-2; D gene unclear. Germline CDR1 reads SGHNT; CDR2 reads YYREEE (reference sequence). This CDR3 has 14 amino acids. Trimming stripped 0 bases from V and 4 bases from J, with 10 bases between. Written as DNA, the CDR3 is TGTGCCAGCAGCTTGGGCCAGCTCACCTATGGCTACACCTTC. It yields the protein CASSLGQLTYGYTF.

This clonotype has only a few counts. The chain carries TRBV18 and TRBJ2-7; the match to TRBD1 covers 11 bases. The CDR3 extends over 15 amino acids. CDR1 and CDR2 from the germline V gene are KGHSH and LQKENI. V was pared by 6 bases and J by 2 bases, with 6 bases of the junction left unmatched. The CDR3 region has the DNA TGTGCCAGCTCGCCAGGACAGGGGGCTACCTACGAGCAGTACTTC. Encoded protein: CASSPGQGATYEQYF.

This clonotype was detected ten times or more. The chain is built from TRBV28 and TRBJ2-7; TRBD2 agrees at 9 bases. This CDR3 contains 17 residues. Trimming took 6 bases from V and 3 from J; bases not matched to a gene: 15. The V gene's germline CDR1 is MDHEN and CDR2 SYDVKM. CDR3 coding DNA: TGTGCCAGCAGCGTTAACTCTGGGCTAGCGGGACACTACGAGCAGTACTTC. Residues: CASSVNSGLAGHYEQYF.

This clonotype was detected a few times. V and J are TRBV6-1 and TRBJ1-4; D remains unclear. V lost 8 bases to trimming and J lost 5 bases, with 12 bases between them. CDR1 and CDR2 from the germline V gene are MNHNS and SASEGT. CDR3 size: 13 residues. CDR3 nucleotide sequence: TGTGCCAGCGCCCCCGGCTCAAATGAAAAACTGTTTTTT. Residues: CASAPGSNEKLFF.

Many counts were recorded for this clonotype. The chain combines TRBV6-5 with TRBJ1-3, with D possibly matching TRBD1 (5 bases). The germline V gene has CDR1 MNHEY and CDR2 SVGAGI. The CDR3 runs 16 residues. The V end lost 0 bases, the J end lost 0 bases, and 9 bases lay between the germline ends. CDR3: CASSYSGHISGNTIYF. DNA of the CDR3: TGTGCCAGCAGTTACTCAGGACATATCTCTGGAAACACCATATATTTT.

In this sample, this clonotype turned up many times. The chain is built from TRBV20-1 and TRBJ1-2; TRBD1 is a possible D gene (6 bases). The CDR3 length is 12 residues. Trimming cost V 6 bases and J 4 bases, with 12 bases left between them. The V gene's germline CDR1 is DFQATT and CDR2 SNEGSKA (reference sequence). This CDR3 is CSARQVPYGYTF. The CDR3 nucleotides are TGCAGTGCGAGACAGGTGCCCTATGGCTACACCTTC.

The sample holds many counts of this clonotype. This chain links TRBV4-1 with TRBJ2-6; 9 nucleotides agree with TRBD2. Germline V gene sequence: CDR1 MGHRA, CDR2 YSYEKL. The CDR3 spans 19 residues. V trimming: 0 bases; J trimming: 0 bases; junction bases outside the gene matches: 6. The CDR3 protein is CASSQDLREGASGANVLTF. CDR3 nucleotides: TGCGCCAGCAGCCAAGATCTGCGGGAGGGAGCCTCTGGGGCCAACGTCCTGACTTTC.

J is TRBJ1-2 and V is TRBV10-3; tentatively, D is TRBD1 (5 bases). The CDR3 is 13 residues long. The germline V and J ends were trimmed by 4 bases and 4 bases, with 10 bases remaining between them. From germline, CDR1 is ENHRY and CDR2 SYGVKD. The CDR3 nucleotides read TGTGCCATCAGTGCAGGGCGCGGCTATGGCTACACCTTC. This gives the protein CAISAGRGYGYTF.